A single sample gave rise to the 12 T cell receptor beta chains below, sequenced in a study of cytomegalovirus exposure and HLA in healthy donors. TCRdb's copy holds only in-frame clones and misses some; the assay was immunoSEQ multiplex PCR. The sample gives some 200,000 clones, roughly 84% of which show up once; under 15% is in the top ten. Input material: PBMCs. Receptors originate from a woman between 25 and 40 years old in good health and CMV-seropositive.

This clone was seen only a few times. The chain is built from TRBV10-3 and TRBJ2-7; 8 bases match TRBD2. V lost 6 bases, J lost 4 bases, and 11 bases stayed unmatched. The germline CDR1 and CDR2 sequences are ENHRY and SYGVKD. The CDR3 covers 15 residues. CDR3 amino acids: CAIRPGLVSAYEQYF. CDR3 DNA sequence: TGTGCCATCAGACCGGGACTAGTGAGTGCATACGAGCAGTACTTC.

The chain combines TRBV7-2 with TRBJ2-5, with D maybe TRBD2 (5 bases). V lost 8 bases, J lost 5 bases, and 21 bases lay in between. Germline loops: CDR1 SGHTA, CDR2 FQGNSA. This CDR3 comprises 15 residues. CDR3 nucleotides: TGTGCCAGCCAACCCCAGGCCTCCTGGGAGGAGACCCAGTACTTC. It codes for CASQPQASWEETQYF.

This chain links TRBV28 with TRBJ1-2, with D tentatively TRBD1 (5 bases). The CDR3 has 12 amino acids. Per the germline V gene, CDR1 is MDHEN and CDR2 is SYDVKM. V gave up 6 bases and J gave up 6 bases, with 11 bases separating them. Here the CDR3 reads CASRKTVNGYTF. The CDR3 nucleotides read TGTGCCAGCAGAAAGACAGTGAATGGCTACACCTTC.

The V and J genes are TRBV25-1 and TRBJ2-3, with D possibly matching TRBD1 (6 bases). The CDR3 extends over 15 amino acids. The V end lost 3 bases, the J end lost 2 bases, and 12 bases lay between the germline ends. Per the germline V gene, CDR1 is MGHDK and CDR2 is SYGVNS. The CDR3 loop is CASSDNRAFTDTQYF. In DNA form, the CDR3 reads TGTGCCAGCAGTGACAACAGGGCCTTCACAGATACGCAGTATTTT.

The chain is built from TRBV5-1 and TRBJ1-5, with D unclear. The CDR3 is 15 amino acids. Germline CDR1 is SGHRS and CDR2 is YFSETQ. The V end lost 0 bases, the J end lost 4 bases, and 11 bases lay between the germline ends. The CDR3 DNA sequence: TGCGCCAGCAGCTTGGAGGCGGGTTATAATCAGCCCCAGCATTTT. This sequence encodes CASSLEAGYNQPQHF. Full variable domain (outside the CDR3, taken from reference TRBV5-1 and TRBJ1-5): KAGVTQTPRYLIKTRGQQVTLSCSPISGHRSVSWYQQTPGQGLQFLFEYFSETQRNKGNFPGRFSGRQFSNSRSEMNVSTLELGDSALYLCASSLEAGYNQPQHFGDGTRLSIL.

This chain's CDR3 is CASSFWQGAGEQYF. The CDR3 region has the DNA TGCGCCAGCAGCTTCTGGCAGGGGGCGGGCGAGCAGTACTTC. The genes are TRBV5-1 and TRBJ2-7; 8 bases align to TRBD1. The length of the CDR3 is 14 residues. Germline CDR1 is SGHRS and CDR2 is YFSETQ. V was pared by 2 bases and J by 6 bases, with 7 bases of the junction left unmatched.

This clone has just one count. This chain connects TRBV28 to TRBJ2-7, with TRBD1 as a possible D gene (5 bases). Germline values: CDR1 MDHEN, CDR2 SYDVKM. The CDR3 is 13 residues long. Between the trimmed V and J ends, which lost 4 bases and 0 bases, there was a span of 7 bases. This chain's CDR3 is CASSYRSSYEQYF. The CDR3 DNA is TGTGCCAGCAGTTACAGGTCCTCCTACGAGCAGTACTTC.

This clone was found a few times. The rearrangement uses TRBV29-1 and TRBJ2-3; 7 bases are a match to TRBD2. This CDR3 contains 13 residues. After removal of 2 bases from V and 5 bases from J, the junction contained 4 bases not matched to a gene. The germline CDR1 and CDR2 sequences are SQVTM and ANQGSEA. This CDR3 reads CSVESSGLDTQYF. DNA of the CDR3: TGCAGCGTTGAATCTAGCGGATTAGATACGCAGTATTTT.

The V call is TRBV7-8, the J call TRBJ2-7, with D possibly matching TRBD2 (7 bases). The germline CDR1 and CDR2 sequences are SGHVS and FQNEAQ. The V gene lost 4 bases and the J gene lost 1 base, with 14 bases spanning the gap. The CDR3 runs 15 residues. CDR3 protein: CASSYGGLGSYEQYF. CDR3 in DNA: TGTGCCAGCAGCTACGGGGGGCTTGGATCCTACGAGCAGTACTTC. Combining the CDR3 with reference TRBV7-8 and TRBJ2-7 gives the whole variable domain GAGVSQSPRYKVAKRGQDVALRCDPISGHVSLFWYQQALGQGPEFLTYFQNEAQLDKSGLPSDRFFAERPEGSVSTLKIQRTQQEDSAVYLCASSYGGLGSYEQYFGPGTRLTVT.

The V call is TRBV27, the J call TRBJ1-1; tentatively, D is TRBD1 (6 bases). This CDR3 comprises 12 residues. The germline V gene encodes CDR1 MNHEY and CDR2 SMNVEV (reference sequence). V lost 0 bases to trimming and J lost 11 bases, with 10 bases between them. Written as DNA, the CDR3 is TGTGCCAGCAGTTTATCGACAGGCCCGGCTTTCTTT. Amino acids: CASSLSTGPAFF.

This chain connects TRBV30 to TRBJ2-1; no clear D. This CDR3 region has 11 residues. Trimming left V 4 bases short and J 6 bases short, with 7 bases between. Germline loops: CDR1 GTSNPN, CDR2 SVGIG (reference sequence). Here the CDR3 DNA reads TGTGCCTGGACAGGTTTCAATGAGCAGTTCTTC. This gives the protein CAWTGFNEQFF.

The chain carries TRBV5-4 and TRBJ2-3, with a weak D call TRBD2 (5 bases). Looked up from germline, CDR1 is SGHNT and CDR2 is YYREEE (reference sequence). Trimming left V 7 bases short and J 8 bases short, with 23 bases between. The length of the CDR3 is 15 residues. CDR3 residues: CASSVSRAPSGTQYF. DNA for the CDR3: TGTGCCAGCTCAGTTTCGCGGGCGCCGAGTGGTACGCAGTATTTT.